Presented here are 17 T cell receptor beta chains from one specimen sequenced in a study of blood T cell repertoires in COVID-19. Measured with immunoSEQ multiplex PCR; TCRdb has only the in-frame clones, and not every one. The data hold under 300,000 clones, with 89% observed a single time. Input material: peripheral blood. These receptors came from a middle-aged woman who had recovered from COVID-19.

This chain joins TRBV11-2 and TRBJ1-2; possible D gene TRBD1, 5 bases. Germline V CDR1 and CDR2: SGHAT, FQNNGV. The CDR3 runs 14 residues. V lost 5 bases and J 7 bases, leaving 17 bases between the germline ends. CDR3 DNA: TGTGCCAGCAGCCCCTCGGCTGGGGGGGGTGGCTACACCTTC. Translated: CASSPSAGGGGYTF.

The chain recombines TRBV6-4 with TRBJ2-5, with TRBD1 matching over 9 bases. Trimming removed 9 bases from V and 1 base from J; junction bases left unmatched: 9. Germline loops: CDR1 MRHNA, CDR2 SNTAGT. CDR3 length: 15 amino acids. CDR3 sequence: CARDEDRGSQETQYF. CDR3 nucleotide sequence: TGTGCCAGGGATGAGGACAGGGGAAGCCAAGAGACCCAGTACTTC.

The CDR3 DNA sequence: TGTGCCAGCAGCCACGCGGGACGGGCCTTCTATGGCTACACCTTC. Its protein is CASSHAGRAFYGYTF. The chain uses TRBV14 and TRBJ1-2; D may be TRBD1 (5 bases). The germline CDR1 and CDR2 sequences are SGHDN and FVKESK. The CDR3 consists of 15 residues. Trimming shortened V by 3 bases and J by 4 bases, and 15 bases separated the two germline ends.

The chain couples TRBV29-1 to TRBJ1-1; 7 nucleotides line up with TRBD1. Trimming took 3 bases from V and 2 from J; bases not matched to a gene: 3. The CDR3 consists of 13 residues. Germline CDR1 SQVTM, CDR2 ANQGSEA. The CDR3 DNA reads TGCAGCGTTGACCACAGGGGTAACACTGAAGCTTTCTTT. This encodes CSVDHRGNTEAFF.

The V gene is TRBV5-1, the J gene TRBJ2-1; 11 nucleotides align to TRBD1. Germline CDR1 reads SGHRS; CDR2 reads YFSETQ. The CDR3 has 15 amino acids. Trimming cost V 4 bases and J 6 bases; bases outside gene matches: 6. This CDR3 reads CASSVGQGAVNEQFF. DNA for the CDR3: TGCGCCAGCAGCGTAGGACAGGGGGCGGTCAATGAGCAGTTCTTC.

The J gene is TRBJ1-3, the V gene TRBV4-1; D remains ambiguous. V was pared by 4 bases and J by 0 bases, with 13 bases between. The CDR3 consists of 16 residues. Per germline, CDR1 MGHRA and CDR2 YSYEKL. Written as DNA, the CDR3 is TGCGCCAGCAGCCGATCCCGGCCGGGCTCTGGAAACACCATATATTTT. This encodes CASSRSRPGSGNTIYF.

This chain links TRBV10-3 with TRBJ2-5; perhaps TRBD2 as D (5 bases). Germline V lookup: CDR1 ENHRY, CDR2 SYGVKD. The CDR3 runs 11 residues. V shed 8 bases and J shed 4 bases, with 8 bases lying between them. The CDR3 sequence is CAIGRGETQYF. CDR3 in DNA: TGTGCCATCGGGAGAGGAGAGACCCAGTACTTC.

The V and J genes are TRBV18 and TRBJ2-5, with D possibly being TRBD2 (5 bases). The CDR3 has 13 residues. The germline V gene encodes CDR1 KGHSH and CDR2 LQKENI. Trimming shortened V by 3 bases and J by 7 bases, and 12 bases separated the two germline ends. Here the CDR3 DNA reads TGTGCCAGCTCACCCGAGGGTCCTGTGACCCAGTACTTC. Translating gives CASSPEGPVTQYF. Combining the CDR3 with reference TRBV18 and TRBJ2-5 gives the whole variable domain NAGVMQNPRHLVRRRGQEARLRCSPMKGHSHVYWYRQLPEEGLKFMVYLQKENIIDESGMPKERFSAEFPKEGPSILRIQQVVRGDSAAYFCASSPEGPVTQYFGPGTRLLVL.

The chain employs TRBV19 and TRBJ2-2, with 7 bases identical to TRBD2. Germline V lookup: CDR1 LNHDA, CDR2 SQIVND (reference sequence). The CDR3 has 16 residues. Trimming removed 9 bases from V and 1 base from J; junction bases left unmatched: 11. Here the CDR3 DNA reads TGTGCCAGCTCATTGCGGGAGAGGGGGAACACCGGGGAGCTGTTTTTT. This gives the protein CASSLRERGNTGELFF.

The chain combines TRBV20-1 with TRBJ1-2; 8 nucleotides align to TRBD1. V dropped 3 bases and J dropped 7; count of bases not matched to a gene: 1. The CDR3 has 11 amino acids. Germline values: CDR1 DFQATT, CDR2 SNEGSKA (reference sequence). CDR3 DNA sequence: TGCAGTGCTAGGACAGGGGCTGGCTACACCTTC. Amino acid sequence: CSARTGAGYTF.

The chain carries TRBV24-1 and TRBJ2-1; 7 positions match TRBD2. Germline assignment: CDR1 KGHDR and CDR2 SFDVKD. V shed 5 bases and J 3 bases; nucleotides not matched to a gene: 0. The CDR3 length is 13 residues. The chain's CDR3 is CATSGTSYNEQFF. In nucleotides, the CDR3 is TGTGCCACCAGTGGGACTAGCTACAATGAGCAGTTCTTC.

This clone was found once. CDR3 sequence reads: CASSGTRGLAGEVGNEQFF. The CDR3 DNA reads TGTGCCAGTAGTGGCACGAGGGGACTAGCGGGAGAAGTCGGGAATGAGCAGTTCTTC. The chain recombines TRBV19 with TRBJ2-1; TRBD2 matches at 14 bases. Per germline, CDR1 LNHDA and CDR2 SQIVND (reference sequence). The CDR3 runs to 19 residues. V was pared by 5 bases and J by 7 bases, with 16 bases of the junction left unmatched.

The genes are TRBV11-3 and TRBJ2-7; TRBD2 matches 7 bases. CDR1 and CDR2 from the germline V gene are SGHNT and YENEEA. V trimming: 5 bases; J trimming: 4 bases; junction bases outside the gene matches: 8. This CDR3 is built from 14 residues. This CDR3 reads CASSDRLAAYEQYF. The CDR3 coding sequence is TGTGCCAGCAGCGATCGCCTAGCGGCGTACGAGCAGTACTTC.

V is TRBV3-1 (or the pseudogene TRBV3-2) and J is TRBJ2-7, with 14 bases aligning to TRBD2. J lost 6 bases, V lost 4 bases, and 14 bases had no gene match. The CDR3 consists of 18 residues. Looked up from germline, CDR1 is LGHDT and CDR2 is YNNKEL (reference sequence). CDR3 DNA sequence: TGTGCCAGCAGCCGATACATACCGACTAGCGGGAGGGAGACCGAGCAGTACTTC. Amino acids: CASSRYIPTSGRETEQYF.

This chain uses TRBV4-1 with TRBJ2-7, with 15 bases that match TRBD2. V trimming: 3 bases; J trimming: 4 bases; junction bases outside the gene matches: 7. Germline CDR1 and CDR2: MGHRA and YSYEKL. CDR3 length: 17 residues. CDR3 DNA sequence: TGCGCCAGCAGCCAGGCCCCCGGGACTAGCGGGAGGTACGAGCAGTACTTC. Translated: CASSQAPGTSGRYEQYF.

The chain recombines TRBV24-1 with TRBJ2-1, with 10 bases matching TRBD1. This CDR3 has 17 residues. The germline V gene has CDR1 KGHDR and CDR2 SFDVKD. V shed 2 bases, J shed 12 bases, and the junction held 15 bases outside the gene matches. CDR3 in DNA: TGTGCCACCAGTGATTCCGATCCGGGACAGGGGTTGAGGTGGCAGTTCTTC. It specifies CATSDSDPGQGLRWQFF.

For the CDR3, the DNA is TGTGCCATCAGTGAGCGGGGAGTGGATTCCTACAATGAGCAGTTCTTC. This translates into CAISERGVDSYNEQFF. The V and J genes are TRBV10-3 and TRBJ2-1; a weak D match, TRBD2 (5 bases). Looked up from germline, CDR1 is ENHRY and CDR2 is SYGVKD. The CDR3 spans 16 residues. Trimming left V 2 bases short and J 1 base short, with 12 bases between.